This T cell receptor beta chain was identified during a study of OX40 agonist ivuxolimab in advanced cancers. Study-wide background: Eligibility rules accepted prior anti-PD-1, anti-PD-L1 or anti-CTLA-4 therapy, and 30% to 40% had some. Study-wide points: Compared with CD4+, CD8+ T cells on average had more expanded clones.

TCRdb keeps only in-frame clones here, not all; method: immunoSEQ multiplex PCR. Among roughly 35,000 clones listed, under 85% were seen once. With regard to this clone: What it binds is not known.

This CDR3 has 16 residues. This TCR derives from an adult with an advanced solid tumor such as melanoma, head and neck, liver or kidney cancer. Sequenced material: CD4+ or CD8+ T cells sorted from blood, taken in a trial of the OX40 agonist ivuxolimab. The chain employs TRBV21-1 and TRBJ1-2. TRBV21-1 is reported as a pseudogene. CDR3 DNA sequence: TGTGCCAGCAGCAAAGCCTCGACCCTCCCTAACTATGGCTACACCTTC. Translating gives CASSKASTLPNYGYTF.